This T cell receptor (beta chain) emerged from a study of blood T cell repertoires in COVID-19. In the study overall: Samples representing acute and convalescent COVID-19 were sourced from the United States, Italy and Spain. T cells, B-cell-depleted T cells, or PBMCs supplied cDNA or gDNA.

Germline V gene data show CDR1 as MNHEY and CDR2 as SMNVEV (reference sequence). The ends lost 3 bases at V and 6 bases at J; junction bases unmatched: 4. The length of the CDR3 is 14 residues. Method: immunoSEQ multiplex PCR; TCRdb's copy keeps in-frame clones and lacks some. The data show some 100,000 clones, just under 95% seen once. The count of this clone is one. The origin of this receptor is a man aged 70-80 years with acute or convalescent COVID-19. The chain has TRBV27 and TRBJ2-3, with 9 bases lining up with TRBD1. The sequenced material came from peripheral blood. CDR3 loop: CASSLDRGKDTQYF. Written as DNA, the CDR3 is TGTGCCAGCAGTTTGGACAGGGGTAAGGATACGCAGTATTTT.